Listed below are T cell receptor beta chains from one sample, sequenced in a study of CD8 T cells in ankylosing spondylitis. Each CDR3 protein gets one entry after TCRdb re-called the 5' RACE reads with MiXCR. The profile covers tens of thousands of distinct CDR3 sequences, with about 27% appearing a single time and around 59% taken by the ten largest. Material: blood, either unsorted or a sorted T cell fraction (not recorded which). The origin of the receptors is a male donor with ankylosing spondylitis or in good health (not recorded which). CDR3s include the opening cysteine and the closing phenylalanine or tryptophan. Fields, in order: V gene, clone size, D gene, J gene, CDR3 protein, CDR3 DNA. The D gene is left open where the match is weak. Some rows have no size entry. The others give once, few or many, or a class for an expanded clone.

>TRBV11-3|few|.|TRBJ1-1
CASSFFGDTEAFF
TGTGCCAGCAGCTTTTTTGGGGACACTGAAGCTTTCTTT
>TRBV5-5|few|.|TRBJ2-1
CASSSITGSNEQFF
TGTGCCAGCAGCTCGATAACGGGGTCCAATGAGCAGTTCTTC
>TRBV5-1|.|TRBD2|TRBJ2-7
CASRPIAGGSYEQYF
TGCGCCAGCAGACCTATAGCGGGAGGCTCCTACGAGCAGTACTTC
>TRBV7-2|many|.|TRBJ1-5
CASSRSPDPNQPQHF
TGTGCCAGCAGTAGAAGCCCGGACCCCAATCAGCCCCAGCATTTT
>TRBV6-2/TRBV6-3|few|.|TRBJ1-5
CASSRVSGTQHF
TGTGCCAGCAGTAGGGTCTCGGGTACCCAGCATTTT
>TRBV5-1|few|.|TRBJ2-5
CASSSWTAQETQYF
TGCGCCAGCAGCTCCTGGACAGCCCAAGAGACCCAGTACTTC
>TRBV5-1|.|.|TRBJ2-2
CASSLDVTGELFF
TGCGCCAGCAGCTTGGATGTCACCGGGGAGCTGTTTTTT
>TRBV3-1|.|TRBD2|TRBJ2-5
CASSHYVSGAPWTQYF
TGTGCCAGCAGCCACTACGTTAGCGGGGCCCCGTGGACCCAGTACTTC
>TRBV14|.|TRBD1|TRBJ1-3
CASSRGGTAGSGNTIYF
TGTGCCAGCAGCCGAGGGGGGACAGCAGGCTCTGGAAACACCATATATTTT
>TRBV18|.|.|TRBJ2-5
CASSPATQETQYF
TGTGCCAGCTCACCCGCGACGCAAGAGACCCAGTACTTC
>TRBV6-5|.|TRBD1|TRBJ2-7
CASSFRQGPVEQYF
TGTGCCAGCAGTTTCCGACAGGGACCAGTCGAGCAGTACTTC
>TRBV5-1|.|TRBD1|TRBJ2-7
CASSFAFLRDRSYEQYF
TGCGCCAGCAGCTTTGCCTTTCTTCGGGACAGATCCTACGAGCAGTACTTC
>TRBV4-1|.|TRBD2|TRBJ2-3
CASSQVGTSGDTQYF
TGCGCCAGCAGCCAAGTCGGGACTAGCGGAGATACGCAGTATTTT
>TRBV29-1|.|.|TRBJ1-5
CSVASGSRNQPQHF
TGCAGCGTTGCCTCGGGCAGCCGCAATCAGCCCCAGCATTTT
>TRBV7-2|few|.|TRBJ1-5
CASSPLGSAFAQPQHF
TGTGCCAGCAGCCCCTTAGGATCGGCTTTTGCCCAGCCCCAGCATTTT
>TRBV29-1|.|TRBD1|TRBJ1-2
CSVVDPGQGNYGYTF
TGCAGCGTCGTCGACCCGGGACAGGGGAACTATGGCTACACCTTC
>TRBV20-1|.|.|TRBJ1-2
CSARDDYGYTF
TGCAGTGCTAGGGACGACTATGGCTACACCTTC
>TRBV29-1|.|TRBD2|TRBJ2-7
CSIGTSGYEQYF
TGCAGCATCGGGACTAGCGGCTACGAGCAGTACTTC
>TRBV29-1|.|TRBD1|TRBJ2-5
CSAGTGGDGETQYF
TGCAGCGCCGGGACAGGGGGCGATGGGGAGACCCAGTACTTC
>TRBV15|few|.|TRBJ1-5
CATSYMKPGQPQHF
TGTGCCACCAGCTACATGAAACCGGGGCAGCCCCAGCATTTT
>TRBV20-1|few|TRBD2|TRBJ2-7
CSGLAGGYEQYF
TGCAGTGGACTAGCGGGGGGCTACGAGCAGTACTTC
>TRBV5-1|.|.|TRBJ2-6
CASSVGLSSGANVLTF
TGCGCCAGCAGCGTCGGACTTTCCTCTGGGGCCAACGTCCTGACTTTC
>TRBV12-3/TRBV12-4|few|.|TRBJ1-2
CASSLDRLNYGYTF
TGTGCCAGCAGCTTGGACAGACTGAACTATGGCTACACCTTC
>TRBV3-1|.|.|TRBJ2-2
CASRLLTRSHTGELFF
TGTGCCAGCAGACTATTAACTAGGTCCCACACCGGGGAGCTGTTTTTT
>TRBV28|.|.|TRBJ2-2
CASSPRQGSTGELFF
TGTGCCAGCAGTCCTCGGCAGGGAAGCACCGGGGAGCTGTTTTTT
>TRBV12-3/TRBV12-4|.|.|TRBJ2-1
CASSPASVVGNEQFF
TGTGCCAGCAGCCCCGCTAGCGTTGTCGGCAATGAGCAGTTCTTC
>TRBV3-1|few|.|TRBJ2-7
CASSQSPTTSYEQYF
TGTGCCAGCAGCCAATCCCCCACTACTTCCTACGAGCAGTACTTC
>TRBV28|.|.|TRBJ2-2
CASSTGHTGELFF
TGTGCCAGCAGTACAGGGCACACCGGGGAGCTGTTTTTT
>TRBV29-1|many|.|TRBJ1-1
CSVEKNRATEAFF
TGCAGCGTCGAAAAGAACAGGGCCACTGAAGCTTTCTTT
>TRBV12-3/TRBV12-4|few|.|TRBJ1-1
CASSWGNTEAFF
TGTGCCAGCAGTTGGGGGAACACTGAAGCTTTCTTT
>TRBV5-1|.|TRBD1|TRBJ2-1
CASSAGTGPSDEQFF
TGCGCCAGCAGCGCCGGGACAGGGCCTTCAGATGAGCAGTTCTTC
>TRBV12-3/TRBV12-4|.|.|TRBJ2-3
CASRGFRGPPTDTQYF
TGTGCCAGCAGGGGATTCCGGGGGCCCCCCACAGATACGCAGTATTTT
>TRBV29-1|few|TRBD2|TRBJ2-1
CSVSRGRNFDEQFF
TGCAGCGTTAGTCGCGGGAGGAATTTTGATGAGCAGTTCTTC
>TRBV5-1|few|.|TRBJ1-2
CASSLEGGIGYTF
TGCGCCAGCAGCTTGGAAGGGGGTATTGGCTACACCTTC
>TRBV20-1|few|TRBD1|TRBJ1-5
CSARRDSARNQPQHF
TGCAGTGCCCGCAGGGACAGTGCCCGCAATCAGCCCCAGCATTTT
>TRBV5-1|few|TRBD2|TRBJ2-7
CASSATSGRVPEQYF
TGCGCCAGCAGCGCTACTAGCGGGAGGGTCCCCGAGCAGTACTTC